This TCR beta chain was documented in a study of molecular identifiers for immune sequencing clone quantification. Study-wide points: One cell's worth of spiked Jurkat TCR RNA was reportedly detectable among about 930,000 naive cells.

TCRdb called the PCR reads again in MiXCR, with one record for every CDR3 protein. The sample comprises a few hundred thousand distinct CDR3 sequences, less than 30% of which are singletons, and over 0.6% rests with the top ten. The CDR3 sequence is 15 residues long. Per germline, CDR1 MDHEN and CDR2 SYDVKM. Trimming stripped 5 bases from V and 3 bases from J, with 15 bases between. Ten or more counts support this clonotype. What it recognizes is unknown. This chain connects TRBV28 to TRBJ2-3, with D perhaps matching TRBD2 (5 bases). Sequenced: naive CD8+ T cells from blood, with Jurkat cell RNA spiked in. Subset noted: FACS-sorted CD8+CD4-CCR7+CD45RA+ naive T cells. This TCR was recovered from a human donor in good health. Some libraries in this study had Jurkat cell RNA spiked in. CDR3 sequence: CASSPLREDTDTQYF. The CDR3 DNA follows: TGTGCCAGCAGTCCCCTGAGGGAAGATACAGATACGCAGTATTTT.